This T cell receptor (beta chain) derives from a study of cytomegalovirus exposure and HLA in healthy donors. The overall study: Within the Caucasian-associated ancestry cluster were around four fifths of the roughly 400 genotyped donors. Whole-study results and caveats: Earlier findings revealed that most TCR beta V segments proved productive either about 87% or about 30% of the time.

A word on this clone: What it binds is not known.

This PCR relied on a set of 60 Vbeta primers and 13 Jbeta primers. Libraries were prepared by immunoSEQ multiplex PCR; TCRdb keeps only in-frame clonotypes and omits some of them. The sample includes 120,000 to 150,000 clones, 70% to 80% seen only once; the top ten take 8.8%. Germline V lookup: CDR1 SGHTA, CDR2 FQGNSA. The CDR3 runs 13 residues. Trimming took off 6 bases at V and 3 bases at J, with 11 bases between the two ends. The sample was PBMCs. The rearrangement joins TRBV7-2 to TRBJ1-1; D might be TRBD1 (6 bases). The receptor's source is a woman between 50 and 59 years old in good health and CMV-seropositive. The CDR3 DNA follows: TGTGCCAGCAGACTAAACAGGGACACTGAAGCTTTCTTT. It codes for CASRLNRDTEAFF.